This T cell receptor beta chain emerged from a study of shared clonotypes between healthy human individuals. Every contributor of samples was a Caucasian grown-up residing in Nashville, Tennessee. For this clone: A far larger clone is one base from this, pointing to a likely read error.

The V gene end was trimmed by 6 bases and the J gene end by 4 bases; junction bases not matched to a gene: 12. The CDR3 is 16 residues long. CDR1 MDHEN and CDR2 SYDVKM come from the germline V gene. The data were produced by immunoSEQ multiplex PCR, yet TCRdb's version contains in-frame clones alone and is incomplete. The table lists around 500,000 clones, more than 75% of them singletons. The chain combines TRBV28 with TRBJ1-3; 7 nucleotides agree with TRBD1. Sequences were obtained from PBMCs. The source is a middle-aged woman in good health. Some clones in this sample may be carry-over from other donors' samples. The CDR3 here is CASSPPHQQGGNTIYF. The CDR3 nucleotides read TGTGCCAGCAGCCCGCCCCACCAACAGGGGGGAAACACCATATATTTT.